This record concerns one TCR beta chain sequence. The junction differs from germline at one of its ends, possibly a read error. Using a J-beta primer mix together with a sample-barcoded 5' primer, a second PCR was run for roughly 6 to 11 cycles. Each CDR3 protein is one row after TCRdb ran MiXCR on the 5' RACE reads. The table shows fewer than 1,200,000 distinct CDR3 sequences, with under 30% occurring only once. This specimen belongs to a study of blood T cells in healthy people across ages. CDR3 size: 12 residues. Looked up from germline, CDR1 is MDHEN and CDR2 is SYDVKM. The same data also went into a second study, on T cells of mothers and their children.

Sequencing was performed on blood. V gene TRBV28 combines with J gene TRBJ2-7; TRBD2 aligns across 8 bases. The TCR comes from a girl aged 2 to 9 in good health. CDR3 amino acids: CASGTGGPTNSF. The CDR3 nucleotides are TGTGCCAGTGGAACGGGAGGGCCGACCAACAGCTTC.